This T cell receptor (beta chain) was obtained from a study of T cell changes during pregnancy in multiple sclerosis. V was shortened by 6 bases and J by 4 bases, with 13 bases between the two germline ends. The germline V gene has CDR1 SGHDN and CDR2 FVKESK. CDR3 length: 14 residues. Sequencing used immunoSEQ multiplex PCR; TCRdb keeps in-frame clones, though not all of them. The data hold around 39,000 clones, with about 92% observed a single time. This chain uses TRBV14 with TRBJ1-3, with TRBD1 as a possible D gene (6 bases). The material sequenced was CD4+ T cells from peripheral blood mononuclear cells, taken in the third trimester of pregnancy. This TCR derives from a female donor in good health, enrolled as a control in a pregnancy study. For the CDR3, the DNA is TGTGCCAGCAGGCAACCAGGGGACGGAAACACCATATATTTT. Protein sequence: CASRQPGDGNTIYF.